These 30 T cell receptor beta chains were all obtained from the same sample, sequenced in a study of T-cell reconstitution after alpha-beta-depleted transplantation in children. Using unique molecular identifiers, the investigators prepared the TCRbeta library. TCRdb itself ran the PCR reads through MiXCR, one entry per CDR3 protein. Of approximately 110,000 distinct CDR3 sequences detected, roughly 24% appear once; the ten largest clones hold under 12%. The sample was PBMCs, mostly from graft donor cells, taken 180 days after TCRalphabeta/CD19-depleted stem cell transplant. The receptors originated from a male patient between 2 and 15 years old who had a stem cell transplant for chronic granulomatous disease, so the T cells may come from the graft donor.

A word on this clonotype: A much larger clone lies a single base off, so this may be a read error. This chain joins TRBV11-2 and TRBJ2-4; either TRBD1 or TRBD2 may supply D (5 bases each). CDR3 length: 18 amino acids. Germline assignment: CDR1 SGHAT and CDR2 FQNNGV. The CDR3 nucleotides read TGTGCCAGCAGTTCCGGGGACCAGCGGACCTTAGCCAAAAACAGTCAGTACTTC. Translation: CASSSGDQRTLAKNSQYF.

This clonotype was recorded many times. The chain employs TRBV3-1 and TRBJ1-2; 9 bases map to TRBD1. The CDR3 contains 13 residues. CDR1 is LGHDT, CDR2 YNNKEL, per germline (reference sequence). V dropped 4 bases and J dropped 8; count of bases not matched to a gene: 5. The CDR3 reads CASSRGTGQGYTF. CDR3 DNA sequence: TGTGCCAGCAGCCGGGGGACAGGGCAAGGCTACACCTTC.

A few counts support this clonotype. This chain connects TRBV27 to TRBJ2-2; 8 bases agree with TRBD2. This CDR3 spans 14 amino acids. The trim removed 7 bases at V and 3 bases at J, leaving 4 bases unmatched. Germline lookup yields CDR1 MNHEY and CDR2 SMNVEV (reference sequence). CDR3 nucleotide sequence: TGTGCCAGCAAATCCGGGAGGGACACCGGGGAGCTGTTTTTT. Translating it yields CASKSGRDTGELFF.

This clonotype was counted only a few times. CDR3 protein: CSARGSLLSNQPQHF. The CDR3 bases are TGCAGTGCTAGAGGCAGTCTACTTAGCAATCAGCCCCAGCATTTT. The gene calls are TRBV20-1 and TRBJ1-5; D is ambiguous. The CDR3 loop spans 15 amino acids. With 1 base removed from V and 0 bases from J, the gap between germline ends came to 10 bases. In germline, CDR1 is DFQATT, CDR2 SNEGSKA (reference sequence).

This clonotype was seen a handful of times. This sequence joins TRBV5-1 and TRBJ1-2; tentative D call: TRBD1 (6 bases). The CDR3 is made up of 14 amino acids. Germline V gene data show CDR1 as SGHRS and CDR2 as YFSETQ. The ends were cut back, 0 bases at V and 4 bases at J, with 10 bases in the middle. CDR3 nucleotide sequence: TGCGCCAGCAGCTTGGTGGGGGGCGCCTATGGCTACACCTTC. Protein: CASSLVGGAYGYTF.

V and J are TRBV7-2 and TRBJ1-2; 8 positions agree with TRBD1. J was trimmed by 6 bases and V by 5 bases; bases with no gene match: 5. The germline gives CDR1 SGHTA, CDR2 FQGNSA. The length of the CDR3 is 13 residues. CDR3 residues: CASSQQGVDGYTF. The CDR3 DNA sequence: TGTGCCAGCAGCCAACAGGGGGTTGATGGCTACACCTTC.

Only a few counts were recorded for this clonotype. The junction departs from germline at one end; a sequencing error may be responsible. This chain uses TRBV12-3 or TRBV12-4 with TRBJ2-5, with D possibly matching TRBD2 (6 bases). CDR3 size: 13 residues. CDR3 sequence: CASSLRDQGTQYF. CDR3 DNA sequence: TGTGCCAGCAGTTTGCGGGACCAAGGGACCCAGTACTTC.

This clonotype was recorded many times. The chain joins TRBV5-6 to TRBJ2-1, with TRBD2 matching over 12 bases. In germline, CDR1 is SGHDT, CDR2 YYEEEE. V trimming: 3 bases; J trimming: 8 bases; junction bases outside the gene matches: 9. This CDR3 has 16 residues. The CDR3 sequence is CASSSPSGRVSYEQFF. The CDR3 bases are TGTGCCAGCAGCTCCCCTAGCGGGAGGGTTTCGTATGAGCAGTTCTTC.

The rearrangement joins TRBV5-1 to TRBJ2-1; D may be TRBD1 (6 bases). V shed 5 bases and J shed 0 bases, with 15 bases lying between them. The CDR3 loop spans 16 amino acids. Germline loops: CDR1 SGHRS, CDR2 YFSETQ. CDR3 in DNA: TGCGCCAGCAGGGGCCAACAGGGTAGCTCCTACAATGAGCAGTTCTTC. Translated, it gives CASRGQQGSSYNEQFF. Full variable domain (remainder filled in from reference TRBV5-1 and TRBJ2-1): KAGVTQTPRYLIKTRGQQVTLSCSPISGHRSVSWYQQTPGQGLQFLFEYFSETQRNKGNFPGRFSGRQFSNSRSEMNVSTLELGDSALYLCASRGQQGSSYNEQFFGPGTRLTVL.

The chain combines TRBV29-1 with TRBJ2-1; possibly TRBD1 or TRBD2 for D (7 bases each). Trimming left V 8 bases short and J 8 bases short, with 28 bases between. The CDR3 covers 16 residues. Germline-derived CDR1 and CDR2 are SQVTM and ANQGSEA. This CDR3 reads CSLYSPGQRGLDEQFF. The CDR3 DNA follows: TGCAGCCTCTATTCCCCGGGACAGCGGGGTTTGGATGAGCAGTTCTTC.

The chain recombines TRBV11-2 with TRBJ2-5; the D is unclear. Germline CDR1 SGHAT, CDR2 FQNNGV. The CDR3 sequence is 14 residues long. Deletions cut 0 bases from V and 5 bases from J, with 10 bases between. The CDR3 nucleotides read TGTGCCAGCAGCTTAGATCACCGTGGGGAGACCCAGTACTTC. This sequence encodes CASSLDHRGETQYF.

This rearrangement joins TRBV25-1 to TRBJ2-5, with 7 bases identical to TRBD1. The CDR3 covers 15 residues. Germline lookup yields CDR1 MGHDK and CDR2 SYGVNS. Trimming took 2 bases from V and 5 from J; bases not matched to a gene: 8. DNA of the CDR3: TGTGCCAGCAGTGAAATGCAGGGGGTCAGGGAGACCCAGTACTTC. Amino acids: CASSEMQGVRETQYF.

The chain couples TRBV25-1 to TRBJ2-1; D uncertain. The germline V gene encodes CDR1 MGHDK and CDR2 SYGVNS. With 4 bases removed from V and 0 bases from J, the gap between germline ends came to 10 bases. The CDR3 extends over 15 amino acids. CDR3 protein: CASSASFSSYNEQFF. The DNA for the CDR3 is TGTGCCAGCAGTGCCAGTTTCAGCTCCTACAATGAGCAGTTCTTC.

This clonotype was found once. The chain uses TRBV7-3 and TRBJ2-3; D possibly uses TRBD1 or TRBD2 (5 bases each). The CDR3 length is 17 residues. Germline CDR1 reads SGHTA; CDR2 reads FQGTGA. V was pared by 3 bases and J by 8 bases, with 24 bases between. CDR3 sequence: CASSFQSGTPPAGTQYF. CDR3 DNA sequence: TGTGCCAGCAGCTTCCAATCCGGGACCCCTCCGGCCGGTACGCAGTATTTT.

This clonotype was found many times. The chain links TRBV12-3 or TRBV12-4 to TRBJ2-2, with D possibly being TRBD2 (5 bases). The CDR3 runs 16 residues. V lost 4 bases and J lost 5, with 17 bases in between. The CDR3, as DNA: TGTGCCAGCAGTTCATCCGGGGATTTGGCAACCGGGGAGCTGTTTTTT. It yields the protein CASSSSGDLATGELFF.

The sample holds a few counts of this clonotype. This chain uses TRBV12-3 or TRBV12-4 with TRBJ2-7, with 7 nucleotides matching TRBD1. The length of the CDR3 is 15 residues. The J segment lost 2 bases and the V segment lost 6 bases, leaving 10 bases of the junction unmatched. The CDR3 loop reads CASRDGRDSAYEQYF. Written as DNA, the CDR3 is TGTGCCAGCAGAGACGGAAGGGACAGCGCCTACGAGCAGTACTTC.

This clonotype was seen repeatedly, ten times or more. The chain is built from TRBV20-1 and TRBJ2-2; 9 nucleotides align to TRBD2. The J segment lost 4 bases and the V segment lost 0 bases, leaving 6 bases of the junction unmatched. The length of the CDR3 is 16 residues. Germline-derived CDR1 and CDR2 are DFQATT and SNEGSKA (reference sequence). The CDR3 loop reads CSARDTSGFGTGELFF. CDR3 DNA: TGCAGTGCTAGAGATACTAGCGGGTTTGGCACCGGGGAGCTGTTTTTT.

CDR3 protein: CASSLERNAGQPQHF. In nucleotides, the CDR3 is TGTGCCAGCAGCTTAGAGAGGAATGCGGGTCAGCCCCAGCATTTT. The J gene is TRBJ1-5, the V gene TRBV7-2, with unresolved D. CDR3 length: 15 amino acids. Germline V gene lookup returns CDR1 SGHTA and CDR2 FQGNSA. V was trimmed by 1 base and J by 6 bases, leaving 13 bases between them.

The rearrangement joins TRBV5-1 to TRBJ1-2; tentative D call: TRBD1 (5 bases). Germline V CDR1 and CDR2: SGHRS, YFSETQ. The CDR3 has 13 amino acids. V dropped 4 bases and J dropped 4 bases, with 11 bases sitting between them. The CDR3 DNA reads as TGCGCCAGCAGCCCCGGGACCACCTATGGCTACACCTTC. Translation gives CASSPGTTYGYTF.

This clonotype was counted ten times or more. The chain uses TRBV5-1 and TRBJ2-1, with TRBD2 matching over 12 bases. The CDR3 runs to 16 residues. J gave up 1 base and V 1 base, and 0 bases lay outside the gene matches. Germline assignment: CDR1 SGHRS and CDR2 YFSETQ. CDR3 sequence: CASSLTSGRSYNEQFF. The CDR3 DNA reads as TGCGCCAGCAGCTTGACTAGCGGGAGGTCCTACAATGAGCAGTTCTTC.

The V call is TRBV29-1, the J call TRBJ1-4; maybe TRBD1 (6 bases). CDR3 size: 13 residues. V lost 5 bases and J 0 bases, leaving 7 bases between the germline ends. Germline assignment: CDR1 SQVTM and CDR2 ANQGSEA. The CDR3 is CSVRTATNEKLFF. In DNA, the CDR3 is TGCAGCGTTCGGACAGCAACTAATGAAAAACTGTTTTTT. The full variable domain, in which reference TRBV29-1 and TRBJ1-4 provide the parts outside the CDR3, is SAVISQKPSRDICQRGTSLTIQCQVDSQVTMMFWYRQQPGQSLTLIATANQGSEATYESGFVIDKFPISRPNLTFSTLTVSNMSPEDSSIYLCSVRTATNEKLFFGSGTQLSVL.

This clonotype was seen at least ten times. The CDR3 sequence is CASSGGANRSGKYF. Here the CDR3 DNA reads TGTGCCAGCAGCGGTGGGGCTAACAGGTCTGGAAAGTACTTC. The chain uses TRBV5-5 and TRBJ2-7; the D gene is possibly TRBD1 (5 bases). The CDR3 contains 14 residues. V was pared by 4 bases and J by 11 bases, with 22 bases between. CDR1 is SGHKS and CDR2 is YYEKEE in the germline V gene (reference sequence).

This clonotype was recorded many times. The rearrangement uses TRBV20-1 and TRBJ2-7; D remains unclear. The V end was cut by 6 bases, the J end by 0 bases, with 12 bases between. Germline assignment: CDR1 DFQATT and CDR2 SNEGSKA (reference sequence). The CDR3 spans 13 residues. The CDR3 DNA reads TGCAGTGCCTACCGACCTAGCTCCTACGAGCAGTACTTC. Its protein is CSAYRPSSYEQYF.

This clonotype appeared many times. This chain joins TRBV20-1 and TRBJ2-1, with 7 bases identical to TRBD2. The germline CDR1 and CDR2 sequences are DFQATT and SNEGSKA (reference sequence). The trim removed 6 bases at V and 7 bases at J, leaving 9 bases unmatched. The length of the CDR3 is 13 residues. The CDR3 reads CSALRLAGNEQFF. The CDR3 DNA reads TGCAGTGCCCTACGACTAGCAGGGAATGAGCAGTTCTTC.

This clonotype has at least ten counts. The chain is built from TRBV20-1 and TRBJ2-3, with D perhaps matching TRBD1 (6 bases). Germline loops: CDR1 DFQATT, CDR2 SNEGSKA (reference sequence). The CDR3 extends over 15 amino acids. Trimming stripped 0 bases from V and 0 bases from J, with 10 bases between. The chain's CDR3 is CSAREDSTSTDTQYF. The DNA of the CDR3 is TGCAGTGCTAGAGAGGACAGCACCAGCACAGATACGCAGTATTTT.

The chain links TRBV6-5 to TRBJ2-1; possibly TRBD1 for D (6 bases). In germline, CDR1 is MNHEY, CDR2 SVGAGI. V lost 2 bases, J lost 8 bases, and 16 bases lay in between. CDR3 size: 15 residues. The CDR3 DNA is TGTGCCAGCAGTTACACACAATCTGGGGGCCATGAGCAGTTCTTC. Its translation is CASSYTQSGGHEQFF.

As DNA, the CDR3 is TGTGCCAGCAGCTTAGGGGTTCGGGAGAGAACCTTGAATGAGCAGTTCTTC. It yields the protein CASSLGVRERTLNEQFF. J is TRBJ2-1 and V is TRBV7-9; the D gene is possibly TRBD2 (6 bases). The CDR3 is 17 amino acids. The V end lost 1 base, the J end lost 7 bases, and 20 bases lay between the germline ends. Germline V gene sequence: CDR1 SEHNR, CDR2 FQNEAQ (reference sequence).

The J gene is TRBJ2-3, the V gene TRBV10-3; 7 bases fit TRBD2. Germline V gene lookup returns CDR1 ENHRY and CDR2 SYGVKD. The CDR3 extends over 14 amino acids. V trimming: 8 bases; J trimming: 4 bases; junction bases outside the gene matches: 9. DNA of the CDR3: TGTGCCATCGGGGCGGGAGTGATCGCAGATACGCAGTATTTT. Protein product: CAIGAGVIADTQYF.

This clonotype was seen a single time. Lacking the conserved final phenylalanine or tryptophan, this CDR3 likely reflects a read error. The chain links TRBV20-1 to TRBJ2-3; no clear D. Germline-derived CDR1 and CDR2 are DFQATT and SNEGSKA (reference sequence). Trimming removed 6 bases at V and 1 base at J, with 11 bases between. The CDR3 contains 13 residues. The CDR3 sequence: CSARVPGTDTQYL. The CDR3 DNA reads TGCAGTGCCCGAGTACCCGGCACAGATACGCAGTATTTA.

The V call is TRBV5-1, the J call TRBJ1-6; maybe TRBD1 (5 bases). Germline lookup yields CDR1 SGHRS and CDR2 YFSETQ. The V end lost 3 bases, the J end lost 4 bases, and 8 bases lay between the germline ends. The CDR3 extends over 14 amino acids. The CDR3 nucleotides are TGCGCCAGCAGCTCGGAGGGGTATAATTCACCCCTCCACTTT. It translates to CASSSEGYNSPLHF.